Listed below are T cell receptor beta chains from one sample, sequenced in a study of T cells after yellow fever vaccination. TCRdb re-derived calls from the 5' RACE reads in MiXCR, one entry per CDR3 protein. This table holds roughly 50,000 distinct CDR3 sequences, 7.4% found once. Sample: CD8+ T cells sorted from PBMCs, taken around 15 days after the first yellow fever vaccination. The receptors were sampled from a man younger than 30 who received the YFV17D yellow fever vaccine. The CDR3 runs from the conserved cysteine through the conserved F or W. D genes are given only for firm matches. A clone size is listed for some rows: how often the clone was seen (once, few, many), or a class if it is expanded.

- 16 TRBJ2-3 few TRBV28 CASNRPQDPTGDTQYF TGTGCCAGCAATCGTCCGCAGGACCCAACAGGGGATACGCAGTATTTT
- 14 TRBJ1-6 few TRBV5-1 CASSLRQGGSPLHF TGCGCCAGCAGCTTGAGGCAGGGAGGCTCACCCCTCCACTTT
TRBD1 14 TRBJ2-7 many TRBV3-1 CASSQGGQYYEQYF TGTGCCAGCAGCCAAGGGGGACAGTACTACGAGCAGTACTTC
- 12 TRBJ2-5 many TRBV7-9 CASSPTWKTQYF TGTGCCAGCAGCCCGACTTGGAAGACCCAGTACTTC
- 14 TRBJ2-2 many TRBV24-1 CATSDQTVTGELFF TGTGCCACCAGTGATCAGACGGTCACCGGGGAGCTGTTTTTT
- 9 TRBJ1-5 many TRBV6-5 CAVGKPQHF TGTGCCGTGGGCAAGCCCCAGCATTTT
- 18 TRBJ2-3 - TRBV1 CTSSQDTRTSSGTDTQYF TGCACCAGCAGCCAAGATACCCGGACTAGCTCCGGGACAGATACGCAGTATTTT
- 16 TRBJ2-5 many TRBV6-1 CASSLHYTQVSETQYF TGTGCCAGCAGTCTCCACTATACCCAGGTCTCGGAGACCCAGTACTTC
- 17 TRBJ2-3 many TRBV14 CASSQVGRDSYTDTQYF TGTGCCAGCAGCCAAGTAGGGCGGGACTCGTACACAGATACGCAGTATTTT
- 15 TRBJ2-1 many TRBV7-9 CASNGGGVDGNEQFF TGTGCCAGCAACGGAGGCGGGGTAGATGGCAATGAGCAGTTCTTC
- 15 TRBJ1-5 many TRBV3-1 CASSQAGGWNQPQHF TGTGCCAGCAGCCAAGCGGGGGGGTGGAATCAGCCCCAGCATTTT
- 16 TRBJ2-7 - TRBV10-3 CAISESWTLLVHEQYF TGTGCCATCAGTGAGTCCTGGACCCTTCTCGTCCACGAGCAGTACTTC
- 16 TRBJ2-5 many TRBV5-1 CASSPRNRQRQETQYF TGCGCCAGCAGCCCGCGCAATAGACAGCGACAAGAGACCCAGTACTTC
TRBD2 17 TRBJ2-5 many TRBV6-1 CASTRVTSGGYQETQYF TGTGCCAGCACTAGGGTGACTAGCGGGGGGTATCAAGAGACCCAGTACTTC
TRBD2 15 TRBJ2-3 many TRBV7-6 CASSFSGESTDTQYF TGTGCCAGCAGCTTTAGCGGGGAAAGCACAGATACGCAGTATTTT
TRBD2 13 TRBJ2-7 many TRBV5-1 CASRALGGNEQYF TGCGCCAGCAGGGCCCTGGGAGGGAACGAGCAGTACTTC
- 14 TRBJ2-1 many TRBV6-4 CASSDSMDTRKVFF TGTGCCAGCAGTGACTCGATGGACACCAGGAAGGTGTTCTTC
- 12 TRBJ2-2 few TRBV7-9 CASSLLNGELFF TGTGCCAGCAGCTTATTAAACGGGGAGCTGTTTTTT
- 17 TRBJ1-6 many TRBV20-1 CSSERGRGLPFDSPLHF TGCAGCTCCGAGCGGGGGCGGGGGTTGCCCTTTGATTCACCCCTCCACTTT
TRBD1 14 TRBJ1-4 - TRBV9 CASSEQGGNEKLFF TGTGCCAGCAGCGAGCAGGGGGGAAATGAAAAACTGTTTTTT
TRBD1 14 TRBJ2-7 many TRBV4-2 CASSPGQGDYEQYF TGTGCCAGCAGCCCCGGACAGGGAGACTACGAGCAGTACTTC
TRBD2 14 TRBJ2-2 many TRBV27 CAIADVGGTGELFF TGTGCCATCGCGGACGTGGGAGGGACCGGGGAGCTGTTTTTT
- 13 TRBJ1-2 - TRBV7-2 CASSLGFYYGYTF TGTGCCAGCAGCTTGGGGTTTTACTATGGCTACACCTTC
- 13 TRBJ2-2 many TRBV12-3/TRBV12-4 CASSWAGFGELFF TGTGCCAGCAGTTGGGCGGGGTTCGGGGAGCTGTTTTTT
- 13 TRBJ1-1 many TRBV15 CATSGNRETEAFF TGTGCCACCAGCGGCAACAGGGAGACTGAAGCTTTCTTT
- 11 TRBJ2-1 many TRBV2 CASSESDEQFF TGTGCCAGCAGTGAGAGCGATGAGCAGTTCTTC
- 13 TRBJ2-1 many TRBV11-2 CASSLEIDNEQFF TGTGCCAGCAGCTTAGAGATTGACAATGAGCAGTTCTTC
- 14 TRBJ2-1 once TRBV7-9 CASSPGLPYNEQFF TGTGCCAGCAGCCCGGGGCTCCCCTACAATGAGCAGTTCTTC
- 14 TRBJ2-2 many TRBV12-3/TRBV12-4 CASSSNGEAGLLFF TGTGCCAGCAGTTCCAATGGGGAGGCAGGGTTGCTGTTTTTT
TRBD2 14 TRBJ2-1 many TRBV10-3 CAIGAGGENNEQFF TGTGCCATCGGAGCGGGGGGGGAGAACAATGAGCAGTTCTTC
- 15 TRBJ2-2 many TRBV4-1 CASSPPLAGYGELFF TGCGCCAGCAGCCCCCCGTTGGCGGGCTACGGGGAGCTGTTTTTT
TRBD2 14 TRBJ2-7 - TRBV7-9 CASSLGLGRDEQYF TGTGCCAGCAGCTTGGGACTGGGGAGGGACGAGCAGTACTTC
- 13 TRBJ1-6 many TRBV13 CASSPRAVSPLHF TGTGCCAGCAGCCCCCGCGCGGTTTCACCCCTCCACTTT
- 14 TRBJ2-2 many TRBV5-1 CASSLGRNTGELFF TGCGCCAGCAGCTTGGGGAGGAACACCGGGGAGCTGTTTTTT
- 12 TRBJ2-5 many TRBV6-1 CASSEGGETQYF TGTGCCAGCAGTGAGGGGGGAGAGACCCAGTACTTC
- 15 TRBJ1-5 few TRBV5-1 CASSLDQGLNQPQHF TGCGCCAGCAGCTTGGATCAGGGGTTAAATCAGCCCCAGCATTTT
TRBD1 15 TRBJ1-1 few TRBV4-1 CASSQGQGARTEAFF TGCGCCAGCAGCCAAGGACAGGGGGCGCGGACTGAAGCTTTCTTT
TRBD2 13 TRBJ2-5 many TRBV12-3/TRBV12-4 CASSRGGMETQYF TGTGCCAGCAGTCGCGGGGGGATGGAGACCCAGTACTTC
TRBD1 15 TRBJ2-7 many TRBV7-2 CASSLAQGALLEQYF TGTGCCAGCAGCTTAGCACAGGGGGCCCTTCTCGAGCAGTACTTC
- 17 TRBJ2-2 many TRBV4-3 CASSQLPGPDNTGELFF TGCGCCAGCAGCCAACTACCGGGACCAGATAACACCGGGGAGCTGTTTTTT
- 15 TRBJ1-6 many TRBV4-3 CASSQEDSTNSPLHF TGCGCCAGCAGCCAAGAAGACAGCACCAATTCACCCCTCCACTTT
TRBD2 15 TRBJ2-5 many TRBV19 CASSILAGGAETQYF TGTGCCAGTAGTATTCTAGCGGGGGGGGCAGAGACCCAGTACTTC
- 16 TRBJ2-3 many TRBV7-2 CASSLGAVTSTDTQYF TGTGCCAGCAGCTTAGGGGCGGTCACTAGCACAGATACGCAGTATTTT
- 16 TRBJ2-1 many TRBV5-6 CASSPPGRSSYNEQFF TGTGCCAGCAGCCCTCCGGGACGGTCGTCCTACAATGAGCAGTTCTTC
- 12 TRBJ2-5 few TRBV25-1 CASEDDHETQYF TGTGCCAGTGAGGATGACCATGAGACCCAGTACTTC